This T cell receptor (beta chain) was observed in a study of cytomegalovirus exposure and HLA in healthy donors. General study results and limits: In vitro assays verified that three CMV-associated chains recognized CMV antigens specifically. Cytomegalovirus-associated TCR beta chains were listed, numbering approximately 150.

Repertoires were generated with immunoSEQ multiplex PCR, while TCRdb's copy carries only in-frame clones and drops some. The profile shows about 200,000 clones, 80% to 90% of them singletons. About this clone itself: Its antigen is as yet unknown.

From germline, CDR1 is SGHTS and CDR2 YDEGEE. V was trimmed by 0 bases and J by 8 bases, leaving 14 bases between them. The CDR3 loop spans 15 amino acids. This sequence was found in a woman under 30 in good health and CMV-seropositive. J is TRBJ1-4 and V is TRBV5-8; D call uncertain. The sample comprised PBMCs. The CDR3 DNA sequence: TGTGCCAGCAGCTTGGGAATAGGGAGGAGGGAAAAACTGTTTTTT. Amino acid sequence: CASSLGIGRREKLFF.